The TCR beta chain described here comes from a study of control samples from healthy donors and cancer patients (TCRdb year 2020). This clone was detected only a few times. Its cognate antigen has yet to be identified. No much larger clone is present one base from it, and per-base qualities are unavailable. Library construction relied on the immunoSEQ multiplex PCR assay. This is the immuneACCESS table as TCRdb keeps it, with only in-frame sequences that have V and J called. A part of the clones is gone; compared with another copy, unresolved V genes explain less than half, and the rest is unexplained. A total of about 160,000 clones appear in this sample, 85% to 95% of them only once. The ten biggest clones cover over 6.5% of the sample. Sequences were obtained from blood. This receptor was obtained from a woman aged 35 to 49 in good health.

This receptor carries the CDR3 CASSHAVIIYGGANTEAFF. The DNA reads as follows: TGTGCCAGCAGCCACGCTGTTATTATCTATGGGGGCGCGAACACTGAAGCTTTCTTT. Recombination connected TRBV3-1 (or the pseudogene TRBV3-2) to TRBJ1-1; a tentative D call is TRBD1 (6 bases match). The germline V gene (reference sequence) yields LGHDT for CDR1 and YNNKEL for CDR2. V drops 3 bases and J drops 1 base, leaving 24 bases in between. Reading from cysteine to phenylalanine, the CDR3 counts 19 amino acids. CDR3 DNA is the only sequence kept; it has 57 bases, read in frame from the first base.